This T cell receptor (beta chain) appears in the sequencing data of a study of metastatic and nonmetastatic thyroid tumors. V gave up 5 bases and J gave up 0 bases, with 10 bases separating them. Germline-derived CDR1 and CDR2 are MNHNS and SASEGT. The CDR3 sequence is 15 residues long. Treatment of any kind had been given to no patient before thyroid surgery. This clone was seen ten or more times. Using MiXCR, TCRdb re-called clones from the PCR reads. The sample shows some 31,000 clones, around 7% of them seen only once. The sequenced sample was blood. V and J are TRBV6-1 and TRBJ2-2; D gene unclear. The sequence derives from a female donor with papillary thyroid cancer or a benign thyroid nodule (not recorded which). Some clones in this sample may be carry-over from other donors' samples. DNA of the CDR3: TGTGCCAGCAGTTATGCAGAAACGAACACCGGGGAGCTGTTTTTT. Protein: CASSYAETNTGELFF.